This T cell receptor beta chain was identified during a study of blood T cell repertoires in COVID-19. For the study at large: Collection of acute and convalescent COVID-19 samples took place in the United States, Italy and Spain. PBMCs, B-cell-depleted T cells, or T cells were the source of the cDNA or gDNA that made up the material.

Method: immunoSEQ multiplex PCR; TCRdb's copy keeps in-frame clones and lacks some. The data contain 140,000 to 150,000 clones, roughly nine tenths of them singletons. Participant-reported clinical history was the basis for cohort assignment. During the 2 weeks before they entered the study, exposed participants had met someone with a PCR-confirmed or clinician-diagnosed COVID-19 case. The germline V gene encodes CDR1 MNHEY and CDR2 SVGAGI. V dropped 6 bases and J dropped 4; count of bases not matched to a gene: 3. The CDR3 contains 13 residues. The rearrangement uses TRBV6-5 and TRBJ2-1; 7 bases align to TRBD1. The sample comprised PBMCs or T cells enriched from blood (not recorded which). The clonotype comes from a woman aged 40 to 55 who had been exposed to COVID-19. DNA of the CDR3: TGTGCCAGCAGCCGGGACAGATACAATGAGCAGTTCTTC. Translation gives CASSRDRYNEQFF.